This T cell receptor beta chain was obtained from a study of post-analysis software for immune sequencing data. Across the whole study: Progressive-relapsing, secondary progressive and relapsing-remitting multiple sclerosis were among the disease courses included.

Study results and limitations: Co-batched samples clustered tightly together by F measure. Controls had significantly higher normalized Chao1 diversity than multiple sclerosis patients.

This clonotype appeared a few times. Its antigen is as yet unknown. Unique molecular identifiers were built into the TCR beta cDNA libraries. cDNA molecules numbering about 480,000 came from approximately 1 to 10 million T cells. TCRdb reanalysed the PCR reads using MiXCR and keeps one entry per CDR3 protein. The table has fewer than 850,000 distinct CDR3 sequences, roughly 27% seen once; the top ten hold 0.56%. This receptor was taken from a girl aged 10 to 17 with multiple sclerosis. The sequenced sample consisted of blood.

The DNA of the CDR3 is TGTGCCAGCAGCTTACCGGGACTAGCGGGGGGCTACTACAATGAGCAGTTCTTC. Translating gives CASSLPGLAGGYYNEQFF. The J gene is TRBJ2-1, the V gene TRBV7-2; 15 bases line up with TRBD2. CDR3 length: 18 amino acids. With 2 bases clipped from V and 3 bases from J, the junction kept 5 bases outside the gene matches. CDR1 and CDR2 from the germline V gene are SGHTA and FQGNSA.